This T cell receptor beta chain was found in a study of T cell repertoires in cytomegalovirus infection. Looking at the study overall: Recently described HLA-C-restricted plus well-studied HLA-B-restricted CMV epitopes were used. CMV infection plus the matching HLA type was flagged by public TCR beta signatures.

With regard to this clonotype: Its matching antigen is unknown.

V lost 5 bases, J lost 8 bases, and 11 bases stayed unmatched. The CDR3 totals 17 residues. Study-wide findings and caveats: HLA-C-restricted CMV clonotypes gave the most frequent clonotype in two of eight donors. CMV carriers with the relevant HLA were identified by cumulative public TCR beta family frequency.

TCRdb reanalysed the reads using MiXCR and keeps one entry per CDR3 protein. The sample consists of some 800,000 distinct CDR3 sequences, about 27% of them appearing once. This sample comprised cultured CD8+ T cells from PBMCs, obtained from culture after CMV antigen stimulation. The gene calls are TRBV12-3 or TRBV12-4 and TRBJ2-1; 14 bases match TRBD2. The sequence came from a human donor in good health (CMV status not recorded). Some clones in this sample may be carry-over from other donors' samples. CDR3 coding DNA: TGTGCCAGCAGTCCTTGGACTAGCGGGGGGTTCCCCCATGAGCAGTTCTTC. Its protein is CASSPWTSGGFPHEQFF.